This T cell receptor beta chain derives from a study of blood T cell repertoires in COVID-19. Whole-study context: COVID-19 samples collected from the United States, Italy and Spain covered acute and convalescent phases. T cells, B-cell-depleted T cells, or PBMCs provided the cDNA or gDNA that served as material.

As originally analysed: Reference gene primers were amplified, and this amplification served to estimate nucleated cell counts. This table comes from immunoSEQ multiplex PCR, and its TCRdb copy is limited to in-frame clones, with some not included. V and J calls and clone size are those listed in that table; D and trimming were worked out from the DNA. Among roughly 150,000 clones listed, around 85% were seen once. J was trimmed by 2 bases and V by 3 bases; bases with no gene match: 4. The germline CDR1 and CDR2 sequences are SGHNT and YYREEE (reference sequence). The CDR3 covers 15 residues. Enrollment of patients from Seattle took place during active infection, with longitudinal follow-up.

Source material: peripheral blood. This clonotype was sampled from an elderly man with COVID-19, enrolled during active disease. The V gene is TRBV5-4, the J gene TRBJ2-5, with 10 bases aligning to TRBD2. The CDR3 nucleotides are TGTGCCAGCAGCTCGGGACTAGCGAGTCAAGAGACCCAGTACTTC. Translation gives CASSSGLASQETQYF.